This T cell receptor (beta chain) appears in the sequencing data of a study of control samples from healthy donors and cancer patients. CDR3 length: 15 amino acids. Trimming removed 4 bases at V and 5 bases at J, with 18 bases between. Germline V CDR1 and CDR2: SGDLS, YYNGEE. The data were produced by immunoSEQ multiplex PCR, yet TCRdb's version contains in-frame clones alone and is incomplete. In the table there are 140,000 or so clones, about 95% of which are singletons. The receptor was isolated from a man in his 60s with colorectal cancer. The sequenced sample consisted of PBMCs. The gene calls are TRBV9 and TRBJ2-5; TRBD1 or TRBD2 may be the D gene (5 bases each). Written as DNA, the CDR3 is TGTGCCAGCAGCCCCTGGGGCGGTTGGGGGGAGACCCAGTACTTC. Encoded protein: CASSPWGGWGETQYF.